Given below is one T cell receptor (beta chain) in context. Its antigen is as yet unknown. The repertoire was sequenced with immunoSEQ multiplex PCR; TCRdb's copy has only in-frame clones and lacks some. The sample records approximately 60,000 clones, around 85% being singletons. This specimen belongs to a study of pediatric ulcerative colitis. Study results and caveats: Clonal expansions reduced rectal repertoire diversity in acute severe colitis. Total lymphocyte DNA, not sorted subsets, was the template.

At colonoscopy, a blood sample was also collected. The CDR3 length is 17 residues. The V end lost 4 bases, the J end lost 5 bases, and 24 bases lay between the germline ends. From germline, CDR1 is PRHDT and CDR2 FYEKMQ (reference sequence). The clonotype comes from a boy aged 5-17 years with severe ulcerative colitis. Source material: blood. This rearrangement joins TRBV13 to TRBJ2-7, with D uncertain. The CDR3 sequence is CASSSNLLSASANEQYF. The CDR3 DNA follows: TGTGCCAGCAGCTCTAACCTACTAAGCGCCAGTGCCAACGAGCAGTACTTC. Full variable domain (remainder filled in from reference TRBV13 and TRBJ2-7): AAGVIQSPRHLIKEKRETATLKCYPIPRHDTVYWYQQGPGQDPQFLISFYEKMQSDKGSIPDRFSAQQFSDYHSELNMSSLELGDSALYFCASSSNLLSASANEQYFGPGTRLTVT.